The clone carrying this T cell receptor (beta chain) was recorded only once. Germline and junction disagree at one end, which may indicate a read error. This entry is derived from a study of cytomegalovirus exposure and HLA in healthy donors. The study ran its PCR with 60 Vbeta and 13 Jbeta primers. TCRdb's table, derived via immunoSEQ multiplex PCR, lists solely in-frame clones and lacks some. The sample has some 130,000 clones, 60% to 80% seen once. Germline V gives CDR1 LNHDA, CDR2 SQIVND (reference sequence). CDR3 size: 14 residues. The chain carries TRBV19 and TRBJ1-3, with 8 bases that match TRBD1. The sequenced sample was PBMCs. The sequence came from a young man in good health and CMV-seronegative. This chain's CDR3 is CASSQGAIGNTTYF. As DNA, the CDR3 is TGTGCCAGTAGTCAGGGGGCGATCGGAAACACCACATATTTT.